This entry describes one TCR beta chain. No antigen is known for it. V lost 4 bases and J 5 bases, leaving 18 bases between the germline ends. Per germline, CDR1 MNHNS and CDR2 SASEGT. CDR3 size: 16 residues. Clones were sequenced by immunoSEQ multiplex PCR, and TCRdb holds only the in-frame ones, with some missing. The sample has more than 95,000 clones; 89% are singletons. The data are from a study of T cell responses to AZD1222 COVID-19 vaccine. General study findings and limits: Donors skewed white British and female; clonal diversity was possibly underestimated.

Sequencing used peripheral blood, obtained on day 0 of AZD1222 vaccination. This clonotype was sampled from an adult in good health. This rearrangement joins TRBV6-1 to TRBJ1-5, with D possibly matching TRBD1 (5 bases). CDR3 region: CASSVGREGPYQPQHF. The CDR3 region has the DNA TGTGCCAGCAGTGTAGGCAGGGAGGGCCCTTATCAGCCCCAGCATTTT.